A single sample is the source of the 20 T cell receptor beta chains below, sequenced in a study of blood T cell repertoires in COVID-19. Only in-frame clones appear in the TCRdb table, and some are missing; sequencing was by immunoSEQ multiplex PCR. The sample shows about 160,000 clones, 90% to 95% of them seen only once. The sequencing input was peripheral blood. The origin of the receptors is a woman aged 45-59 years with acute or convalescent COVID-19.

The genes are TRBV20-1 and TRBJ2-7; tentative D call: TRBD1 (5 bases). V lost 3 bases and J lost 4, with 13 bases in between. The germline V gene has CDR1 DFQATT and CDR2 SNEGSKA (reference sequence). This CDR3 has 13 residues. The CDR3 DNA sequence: TGCAGTGCTAGTGTCAGGGCCTCATACGAGCAGTACTTC. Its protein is CSASVRASYEQYF.

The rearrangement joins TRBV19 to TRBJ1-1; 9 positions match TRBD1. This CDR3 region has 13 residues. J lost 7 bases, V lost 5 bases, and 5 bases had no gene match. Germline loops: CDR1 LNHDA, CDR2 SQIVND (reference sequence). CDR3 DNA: TGTGCCAGTAGTCACAGGGGGCATAATGAAGCTTTCTTT. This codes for CASSHRGHNEAFF.

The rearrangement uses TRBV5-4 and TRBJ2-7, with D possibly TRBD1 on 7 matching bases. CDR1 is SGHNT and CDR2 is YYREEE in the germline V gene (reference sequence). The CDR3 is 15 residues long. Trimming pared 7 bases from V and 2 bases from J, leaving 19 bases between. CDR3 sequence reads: CASSRRGRGTYEQYF. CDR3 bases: TGTGCCAGCTCACGGAGGGGCAGGGGGACCTACGAGCAGTACTTC. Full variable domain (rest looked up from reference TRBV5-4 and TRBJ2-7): ETGVTQSPTHLIKTRGQQVTLRCSSQSGHNTVSWYQQALGQGPQFIFQYYREEENGRGNFPPRFSGLQFPNYSSELNVNALELDDSALYLCASSRRGRGTYEQYFGPGTRLTVT.

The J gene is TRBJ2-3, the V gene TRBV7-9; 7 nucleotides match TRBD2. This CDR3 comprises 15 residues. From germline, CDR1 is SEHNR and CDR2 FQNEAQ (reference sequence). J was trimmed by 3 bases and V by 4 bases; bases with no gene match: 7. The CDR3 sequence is CASSSLRGETDTQYF. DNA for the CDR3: TGTGCCAGCAGCTCCCTCCGGGGGGAGACAGATACGCAGTATTTT.

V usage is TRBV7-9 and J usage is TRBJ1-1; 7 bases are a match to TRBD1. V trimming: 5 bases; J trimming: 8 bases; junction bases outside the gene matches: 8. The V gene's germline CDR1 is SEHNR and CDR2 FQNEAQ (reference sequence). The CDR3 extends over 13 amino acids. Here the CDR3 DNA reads TGTGCCAGCAGCGTACAGGGGCGCGCGGAAGCTTTCTTT. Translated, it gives CASSVQGRAEAFF.

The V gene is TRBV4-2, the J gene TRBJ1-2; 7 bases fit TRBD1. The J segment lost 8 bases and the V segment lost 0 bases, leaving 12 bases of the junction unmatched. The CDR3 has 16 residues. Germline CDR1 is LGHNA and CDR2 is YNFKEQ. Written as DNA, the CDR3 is TGTGCCAGCAGCCAAGATAGAGACAGGGTGTCGCGCGGCTACACCTTC. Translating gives CASSQDRDRVSRGYTF.

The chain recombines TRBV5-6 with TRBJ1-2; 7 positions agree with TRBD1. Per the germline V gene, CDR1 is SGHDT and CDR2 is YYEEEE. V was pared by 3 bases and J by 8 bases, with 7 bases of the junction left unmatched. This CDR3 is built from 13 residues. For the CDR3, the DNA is TGTGCCAGCAGCTACCGGGACAGCTTCGGCTACACCTTC. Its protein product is CASSYRDSFGYTF.

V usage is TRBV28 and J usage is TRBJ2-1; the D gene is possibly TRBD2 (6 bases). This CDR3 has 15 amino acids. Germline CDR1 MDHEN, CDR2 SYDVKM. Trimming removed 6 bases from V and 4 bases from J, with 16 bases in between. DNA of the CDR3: TGTGCCAGCAGCCCTGGGAGCGGGCTTTACAATGAGCAGTTCTTC. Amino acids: CASSPGSGLYNEQFF.

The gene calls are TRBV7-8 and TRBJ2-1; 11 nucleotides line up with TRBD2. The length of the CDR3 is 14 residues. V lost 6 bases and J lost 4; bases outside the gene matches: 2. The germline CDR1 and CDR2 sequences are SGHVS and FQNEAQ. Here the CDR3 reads CASSRLAGYNEQFF. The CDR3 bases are TGTGCCAGCAGTCGACTAGCGGGATACAATGAGCAGTTCTTC.

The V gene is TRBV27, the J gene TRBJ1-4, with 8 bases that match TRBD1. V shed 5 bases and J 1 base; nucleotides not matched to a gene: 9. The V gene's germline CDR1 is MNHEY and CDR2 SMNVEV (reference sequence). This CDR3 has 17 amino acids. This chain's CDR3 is CASSLGQGWLTNEKLFF. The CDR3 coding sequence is TGTGCCAGCAGTCTAGGACAGGGATGGTTAACTAATGAAAAACTGTTTTTT.

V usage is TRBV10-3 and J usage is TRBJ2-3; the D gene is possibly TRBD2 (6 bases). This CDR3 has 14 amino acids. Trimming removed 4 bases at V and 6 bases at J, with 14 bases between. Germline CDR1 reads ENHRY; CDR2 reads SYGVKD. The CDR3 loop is CAISGRENSDTQYF. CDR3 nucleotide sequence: TGTGCCATCAGTGGACGGGAGAATTCGGATACGCAGTATTTT.

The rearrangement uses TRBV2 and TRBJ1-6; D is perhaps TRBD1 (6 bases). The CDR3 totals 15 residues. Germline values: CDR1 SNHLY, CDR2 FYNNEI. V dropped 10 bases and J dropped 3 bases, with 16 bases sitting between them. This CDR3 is CANPYADSYNSPLHF. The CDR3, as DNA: TGTGCCAATCCCTATGCGGACAGCTATAATTCACCCCTCCACTTT.

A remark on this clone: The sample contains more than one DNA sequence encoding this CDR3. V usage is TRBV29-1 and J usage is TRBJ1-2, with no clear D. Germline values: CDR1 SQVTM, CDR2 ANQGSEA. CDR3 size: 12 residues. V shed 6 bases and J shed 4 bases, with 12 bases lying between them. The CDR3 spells CSVERQSYGYTF. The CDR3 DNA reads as TGCAGCGTAGAAAGACAAAGCTATGGCTACACCTTC.

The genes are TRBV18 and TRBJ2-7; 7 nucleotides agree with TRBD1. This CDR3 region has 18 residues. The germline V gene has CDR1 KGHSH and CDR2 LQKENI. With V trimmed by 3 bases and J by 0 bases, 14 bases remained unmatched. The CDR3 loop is CASSPNLTATGYSYEQYF. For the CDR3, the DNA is TGTGCCAGCTCACCTAACCTCACGGCGACAGGGTACTCCTACGAGCAGTACTTC.

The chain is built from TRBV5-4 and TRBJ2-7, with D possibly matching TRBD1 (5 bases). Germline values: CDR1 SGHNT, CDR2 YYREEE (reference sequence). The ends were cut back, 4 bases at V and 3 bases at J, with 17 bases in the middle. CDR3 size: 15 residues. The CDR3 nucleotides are TGTGCCAGCAGCCTGCGCATGGGGCCGAGCTACGAGCAGTACTTC. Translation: CASSLRMGPSYEQYF.

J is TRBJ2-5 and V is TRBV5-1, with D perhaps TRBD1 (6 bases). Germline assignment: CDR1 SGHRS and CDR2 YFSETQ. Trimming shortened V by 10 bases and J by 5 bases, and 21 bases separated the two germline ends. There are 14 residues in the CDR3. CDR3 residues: CASTSAGAGETQYF. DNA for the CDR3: TGCGCCTCGACTTCCGCAGGGGCCGGTGAGACCCAGTACTTC.

The CDR3 DNA sequence: TGTGCCAGTAGGCGGGAGCAGACCTACAATGAGCAGTTCTTC. Translated: CASRREQTYNEQFF. The rearrangement links TRBV28 to TRBJ2-1, with TRBD2 identical over 7 bases. Germline trimming cut 9 bases from V and 2 bases from J; bases unmatched to any gene: 7. The CDR3 consists of 14 residues. Germline CDR1 and CDR2: MDHEN and SYDVKM.

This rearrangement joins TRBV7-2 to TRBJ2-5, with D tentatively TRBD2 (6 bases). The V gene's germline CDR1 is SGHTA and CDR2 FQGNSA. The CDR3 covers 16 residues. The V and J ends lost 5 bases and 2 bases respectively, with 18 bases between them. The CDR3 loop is CASSPGAGPFQETQYF. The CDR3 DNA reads TGTGCCAGCAGCCCAGGTGCGGGGCCCTTTCAAGAGACCCAGTACTTC.

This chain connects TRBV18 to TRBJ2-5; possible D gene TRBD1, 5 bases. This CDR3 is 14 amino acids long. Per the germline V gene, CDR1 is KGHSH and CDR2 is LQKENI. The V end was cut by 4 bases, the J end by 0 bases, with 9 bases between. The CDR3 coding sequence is TGTGCCAGCTCACGGGGCTATAACCAAGAGACCCAGTACTTC. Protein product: CASSRGYNQETQYF.

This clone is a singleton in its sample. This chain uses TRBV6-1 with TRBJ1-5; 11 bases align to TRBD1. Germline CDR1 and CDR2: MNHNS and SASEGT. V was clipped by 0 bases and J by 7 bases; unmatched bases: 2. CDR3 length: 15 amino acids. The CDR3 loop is CASSEARTGGQPQHF. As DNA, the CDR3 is TGTGCCAGCAGTGAAGCGCGGACAGGGGGCCAGCCCCAGCATTTT.